The clone carrying this T cell receptor beta chain was seen ten or more times. Amplified TCR beta CDR3 regions came from RNA transcripts. HTBI primers were used for first-round RT-PCR of the TCR CDR3. TCRdb reprocessed the multiplex PCR reads via MiXCR and lists one record per CDR3 protein. This sample has a few hundred thousand distinct CDR3 sequences, with around 50% found just once. The sample belongs to a study of T cells in Graves' hyperthyroidism and ophthalmopathy. The germline V gene has CDR1 KGHDR and CDR2 SFDVKD. V was trimmed by 3 bases and J by 5 bases, leaving 9 bases between them. This CDR3 is built from 14 residues.

What was sequenced was peripheral blood or thyroid tissue (not recorded which). The chain is built from TRBV24-1 and TRBJ1-4; TRBD1 might be the D (5 bases). The receptor was derived from an adult woman with Graves' disease, either hyperthyroidism or ophthalmopathy (not recorded which). DNA of the CDR3: TGTGCCACCAGTGATCCGACAGAGAATGAAAAACTGTTTTTT. Its protein product is CATSDPTENEKLFF.